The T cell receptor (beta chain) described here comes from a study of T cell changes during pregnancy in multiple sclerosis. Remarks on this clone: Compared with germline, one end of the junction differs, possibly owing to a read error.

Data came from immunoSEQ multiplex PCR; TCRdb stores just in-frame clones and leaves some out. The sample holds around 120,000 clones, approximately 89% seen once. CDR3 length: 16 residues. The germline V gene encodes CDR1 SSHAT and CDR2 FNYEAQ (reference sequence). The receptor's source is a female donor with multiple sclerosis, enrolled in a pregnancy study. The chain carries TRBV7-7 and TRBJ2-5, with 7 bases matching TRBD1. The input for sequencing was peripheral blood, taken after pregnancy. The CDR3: CASSPGTALFQETQYF. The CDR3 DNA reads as TGTGCTAGCAGCCCCGGGACAGCTCTTTTCCAAGAGACCCAGTACTTC.